A single sample gave rise to the 17 T cell receptor beta chains below, sequenced in a study of T cell repertoires in ileal Crohn's disease. Only in-frame clones appear in the TCRdb table, and some are missing; sequencing was by immunoSEQ multiplex PCR. The sample lists 9,000 to 13,000 clones; around three quarters were seen once. Material: ileal tissue. The origin of the receptors is an adult with Crohn's disease.

The genes are TRBV10-1 and TRBJ2-7, with a possible D match to TRBD1 (6 bases). Trimming took 6 bases from V and 5 from J, leaving 17 bases between them. CDR3 length: 14 amino acids. From germline, CDR1 is WNHNN and CDR2 SYGVQD (reference sequence). CDR3 DNA sequence: TGCGCCAGCAGCGACACAACAGGGTTCGACGAGCAGTACTTC. This gives the protein CASSDTTGFDEQYF.

The rearrangement joins TRBV29-1 to TRBJ1-2, with TRBD1 as a possible D gene (6 bases). This CDR3 has 13 residues. The V and J ends lost 6 bases and 3 bases respectively, with 14 bases between them. Germline loops: CDR1 SQVTM, CDR2 ANQGSEA. CDR3 sequence: CSVATGLDYGYTF. The CDR3 DNA sequence: TGCAGCGTAGCCACAGGGCTTGACTATGGCTACACCTTC.

The chain uses TRBV28 and TRBJ2-7; D gene uncertain. Germline V gene sequence: CDR1 MDHEN, CDR2 SYDVKM. V was clipped by 6 bases and J by 3 bases, with 24 bases between them. This CDR3 is built from 17 residues. Here the CDR3 reads CASRSPSRAPVGYEQYF. DNA of the CDR3: TGTGCCAGCAGAAGTCCCTCCCGTGCCCCAGTTGGCTACGAGCAGTACTTC.

The CDR3 spells CASSQAPGSTREAQYF. In nucleotides, the CDR3 is TGCGCCAGCAGCCAAGCCCCCGGCTCGACGCGGGAAGCGCAGTATTTT. The genes are TRBV4-1 and TRBJ2-3; a possible D gene is TRBD2 (6 bases). The germline CDR1 and CDR2 sequences are MGHRA and YSYEKL. V lost 1 base and J lost 10, with 21 bases in between. CDR3 length: 16 residues.

To note about this clone: At one of its ends the junction is not consistent with the germline gene, which may arise from a read error. The chain joins TRBV7-7 to TRBJ2-7, with D possibly TRBD1 on 6 matching bases. Looked up from germline, CDR1 is SSHAT and CDR2 is FNYEAQ (reference sequence). There are 13 residues in the CDR3. CDR3 loop: CASSFGQGNEQYF. CDR3 sequence (DNA): TGTGCTAGCAGCTTCGGTCAGGGGAACGAGCAGTACTTC. The whole variable domain, filled in from reference TRBV7-7 and TRBJ2-7, reads GAGVSQSPRYKVTKRGQDVTLRCDPISSHATLYWYQQALGQGPEFLTYFNYEAQPDKSGLPSDRFSAERPEGSISTLTIQRTEQRDSAMYRCASSFGQGNEQYFGPGTRLTVT.

The chain links TRBV6-1 to TRBJ2-1, with D possibly matching TRBD1 (6 bases). Trimming left V 4 bases short and J 7 bases short, with 14 bases between. CDR3 length: 14 amino acids. Germline V gene lookup returns CDR1 MNHNS and CDR2 SASEGT. The CDR3 sequence: CASSALQGPNEQFF. The CDR3 nucleotides are TGTGCCAGCAGTGCGCTACAGGGCCCTAATGAGCAGTTCTTC.

The chain carries TRBV5-8 and TRBJ1-2; a weak D match, TRBD1 (5 bases). Germline CDR1 and CDR2: SGHTS and YDEGEE. The CDR3 is 14 amino acids. Trimming took 4 bases from V and 4 from J, leaving 14 bases between them. The CDR3 is CASSRPDSLYGYTF. CDR3 DNA: TGTGCCAGCAGCCGACCAGACAGTCTCTATGGCTACACCTTC.

This chain links TRBV6-1 with TRBJ2-1; D call uncertain. CDR3 size: 13 residues. The germline gives CDR1 MNHNS, CDR2 SASEGT. V shed 7 bases and J shed 7 bases, with 14 bases lying between them. The CDR3 reads CASKSENDNEQFF. The CDR3 DNA is TGTGCCAGCAAGTCGGAGAACGATAATGAGCAGTTCTTC.

This chain joins TRBV19 and TRBJ1-2; possible D gene TRBD1, 6 bases. Germline CDR1 and CDR2: LNHDA and SQIVND (reference sequence). The CDR3 is made up of 17 amino acids. With 0 bases removed from V and 3 bases from J, the gap between germline ends came to 17 bases. CDR3 bases: TGTGCCAGTAGTATAGATTTCAGTCGAACAGGGCACTATGGCTACACCTTC. It specifies CASSIDFSRTGHYGYTF.

This clone was recorded a few times. The chain recombines TRBV6-6 with TRBJ2-5, with 11 bases identical to TRBD2. The V gene end was trimmed by 6 bases and the J gene end by 5 bases; junction bases not matched to a gene: 8. Looked up from germline, CDR1 is MNHNY and CDR2 is SVGAGI (reference sequence). The CDR3 sequence is 15 residues long. The CDR3 loop reads CASRLAGAHRETQYF. The CDR3 nucleotides read TGTGCCAGCAGACTAGCGGGGGCCCACCGGGAGACCCAGTACTTC.

This chain uses TRBV7-9 with TRBJ2-3, with 7 bases matching TRBD1. The CDR3 contains 14 residues. J gave up 2 bases and V 8 bases, and 7 bases lay outside the gene matches. Germline V gives CDR1 SEHNR, CDR2 FQNEAQ (reference sequence). In DNA, the CDR3 is TGTGCCAGCGCGAGGACAGGCTCCACAGATACGCAGTATTTT. Its protein is CASARTGSTDTQYF.

The chain links TRBV15 to TRBJ1-6; TRBD1 agrees at 11 bases. Germline-derived CDR1 and CDR2 are LNHNV and YYDKDF (reference sequence). This CDR3 region has 18 residues. V gave up 0 bases and J gave up 11 bases; unmatched junction bases: 12. The CDR3: CATSRDKRTDRGPAPLHF. DNA for the CDR3: TGTGCCACCAGCAGAGATAAGAGGACGGACAGGGGGCCGGCACCCCTCCACTTT.

The chain combines TRBV6-1 with TRBJ1-5; no definite D call. CDR3 size: 16 residues. Germline values: CDR1 MNHNS, CDR2 SASEGT. Trimming removed 4 bases from V and 0 bases from J, with 13 bases in between. The DNA for the CDR3 is TGTGCCAGCAGTGCCGCAACAGTCTATAGCAATCAGCCCCAGCATTTT. Protein: CASSAATVYSNQPQHF.

The CDR3 nucleotides are TGTGCCAGCAGCTCCCTAGCGGGGGGGCGCGAGACCCAGTACTTC. Its translation is CASSSLAGGRETQYF. The chain recombines TRBV13 with TRBJ2-5, with 12 bases matching TRBD2. Per the germline V gene, CDR1 is PRHDT and CDR2 is FYEKMQ (reference sequence). The CDR3 loop spans 15 amino acids. The J segment lost 5 bases and the V segment lost 4 bases, leaving 5 bases of the junction unmatched.

This chain connects TRBV4-3 to TRBJ1-4, with TRBD1 matching over 8 bases. CDR3 length: 15 residues. Germline CDR1 reads LGHNA; CDR2 reads YSLEER. With 5 bases clipped from V and 9 bases from J, the junction kept 11 bases outside the gene matches. The DNA for the CDR3 is TGCGCCAGCAGCGAAGGGGGGAACAGGGGGAAAAAACTGTTTTTT. Its protein is CASSEGGNRGKKLFF.

The chain links TRBV28 to TRBJ2-7; 9 positions match TRBD2. CDR1 is MDHEN and CDR2 is SYDVKM in the germline V gene. The CDR3 length is 21 residues. V dropped 1 base and J dropped 0; count of bases not matched to a gene: 19. In nucleotides, the CDR3 is TGTGCCAGCAGTTTATTCTTCACGGTAGGGAGCGGGGGGATCCGCTCCTACGAGCAGTACTTC. Amino acid sequence: CASSLFFTVGSGGIRSYEQYF.

This sequence joins TRBV2 and TRBJ2-1, with 7 nucleotides matching TRBD1. With V trimmed by 11 bases and J by 4 bases, 5 bases remained unmatched. CDR1 is SNHLY, CDR2 FYNNEI, per germline. The length of the CDR3 is 12 residues. CDR3 residues: CAGGTEYNEQFF. The CDR3 DNA is TGTGCCGGTGGGACAGAGTACAATGAGCAGTTCTTC.